Shown below are 30 T cell receptor beta chains from a single sample sequenced in a study of identifying expanded T cells in peripheral blood. Sequencing was performed with immunoSEQ multiplex PCR; in TCRdb, only in-frame clones are kept and a portion is missing. The table shows about 130,000 clones, with about 88% occurring only once. Material for sequencing was blood. The receptors originated from a person aged 18-70 years in good health.

This clone has only a few counts. The gene calls are TRBV11-2 and TRBJ1-2; D is undetermined. CDR3 length: 13 residues. CDR1 SGHAT and CDR2 FQNNGV come from the germline V gene. Trimming shortened V by 1 base and J by 6 bases, and 9 bases separated the two germline ends. CDR3 sequence: CASSLGSADGYTF. In DNA form, the CDR3 reads TGTGCCAGCAGCTTAGGCTCTGCTGATGGCTACACCTTC.

The chain recombines TRBV13 with TRBJ1-1; weak D call: TRBD1 (6 bases). V lost 6 bases and J lost 1, with 9 bases in between. Germline V gene data show CDR1 as PRHDT and CDR2 as FYEKMQ (reference sequence). The CDR3 loop spans 13 amino acids. The CDR3 here is CASRETGNTEAFF. The CDR3, as DNA: TGTGCCAGCAGGGAGACAGGGAACACTGAAGCTTTCTTT.

This clone was counted a single time. The V gene is TRBV6-5, the J gene TRBJ1-2; possibly TRBD1 for D (5 bases). Trimming shortened V by 0 bases and J by 8 bases, and 19 bases separated the two germline ends. The CDR3 is 16 residues long. The V gene's germline CDR1 is MNHEY and CDR2 SVGAGI. The CDR3 DNA sequence: TGTGCCAGCAGTTACTCGTTAGTTTTCGAGGGGCAAGGCTACACCTTC. Translated, it gives CASSYSLVFEGQGYTF.

The chain combines TRBV7-2 with TRBJ2-5; no definite D call. In germline, CDR1 is SGHTA, CDR2 FQGNSA. CDR3 size: 14 residues. The V end was cut by 0 bases, the J end by 1 base, with 6 bases between. The CDR3 sequence is CASSLARSQETQYF. The DNA of the CDR3 is TGTGCCAGCAGCTTAGCGCGGAGCCAAGAGACCCAGTACTTC. Together with reference TRBV7-2 and TRBJ2-5, the CDR3 gives the full variable domain: GAGVSQSPSNKVTEKGKDVELRCDPISGHTALYWYRQSLGQGLEFLIYFQGNSAPDKSGLPSDRFSAERTGGSVSTLTIQRTQQEDSAVYLCASSLARSQETQYFGPGTRLLVL.

The CDR3 DNA reads TGTGCCAGTAGTGTTGCAGGGGTAAACTATGGCTACACCTTC. The encoded protein is CASSVAGVNYGYTF. The rearrangement uses TRBV19 and TRBJ1-2, with D possibly matching TRBD1 (6 bases). V was pared by 5 bases and J by 2 bases, with 12 bases between. CDR1 is LNHDA and CDR2 is SQIVND in the germline V gene (reference sequence). The CDR3 runs to 14 residues. Complete variable domain (other parts from reference TRBV19 and TRBJ1-2): DGGITQSPKYLFRKEGQNVTLSCEQNLNHDAMYWYRQDPGQGLRLIYYSQIVNDFQKGDIAEGYSVSREKKESFPLTVTSAQKNPTAFYLCASSVAGVNYGYTFGSGTRLTVV.

The V gene is TRBV6-1, the J gene TRBJ1-1, with a tentative D call TRBD1 (6 bases). The V and J ends lost 6 bases and 2 bases respectively, with 16 bases between them. The CDR3 totals 15 residues. CDR1 MNHNS and CDR2 SASEGT come from the germline V gene. The CDR3 is CASSLEGGINTEAFF. The DNA for the CDR3 is TGTGCCAGCAGCTTAGAGGGGGGCATTAACACTGAAGCTTTCTTT.

In its sample, this clone was seen once. The chain links TRBV6-1 to TRBJ1-2; the D gene is possibly TRBD1 (5 bases). Germline V gene lookup returns CDR1 MNHNS and CDR2 SASEGT. The germline V and J ends were trimmed by 4 bases and 3 bases, with 12 bases remaining between them. This CDR3 has 14 amino acids. The chain's CDR3 is CASSARDQDYGYTF. DNA for the CDR3: TGTGCCAGCAGTGCTAGGGACCAAGACTATGGCTACACCTTC.

In regard to this clone: The sample holds other DNA sequences that translate to the same CDR3. This chain connects TRBV28 to TRBJ1-1; unclear D gene. The V end lost 3 bases, the J end lost 2 bases, and 4 bases lay between the germline ends. CDR1 and CDR2 (germline): MDHEN, SYDVKM. The CDR3 consists of 12 residues. CDR3 protein: CASSFRNTEAFF. The CDR3 DNA follows: TGTGCCAGCAGTTTCAGAAACACTGAAGCTTTCTTT.

The J gene is TRBJ2-3, the V gene TRBV7-2, with D hard to call. Germline lookup yields CDR1 SGHTA and CDR2 FQGNSA. The CDR3 is made up of 13 amino acids. V shed 4 bases and J shed 2 bases, with 7 bases lying between them. DNA for the CDR3: TGTGCCAGCAGCTCACGACACACAGATACGCAGTATTTT. Its protein is CASSSRHTDTQYF.

At least ten counts were recorded for this clone. The chain carries TRBV7-7 and TRBJ2-7; TRBD2 agrees at 7 bases. The trim removed 6 bases at V and 5 bases at J, leaving 7 bases unmatched. From germline, CDR1 is SSHAT and CDR2 FNYEAQ (reference sequence). The CDR3 has 13 amino acids. Written as DNA, the CDR3 is TGTGCCAGCAGTTCCCACCGGGGGGACGAGCAGTACTTC. Residues: CASSSHRGDEQYF.

The table lists this clone with a few counts. The chain links TRBV6-6 to TRBJ2-7; perhaps TRBD2 as D (5 bases). This CDR3 is 16 amino acids long. The germline V gene encodes CDR1 MNHNY and CDR2 SVGAGI (reference sequence). Between the trimmed V and J ends, which lost 7 bases and 2 bases, there was a span of 21 bases. The CDR3 region is CASTQRRGSGAYEQYF. The CDR3 nucleotides read TGTGCCAGCACCCAAAGACGAGGGAGTGGAGCCTACGAGCAGTACTTC.

The chain combines TRBV7-9 with TRBJ2-2; no clear D. Germline CDR1 is SEHNR and CDR2 is FQNEAQ (reference sequence). The V gene lost 8 bases and the J gene lost 0 bases, with 4 bases spanning the gap. The CDR3 length is 12 residues. The CDR3 region has the DNA TGTGCCAGCCGAACGAACACCGGGGAGCTGTTTTTT. Translated: CASRTNTGELFF.

The chain is built from TRBV9 and TRBJ1-2; weak D call: TRBD1 (6 bases). V was cut by 0 bases and J by 6 bases, with 9 bases left in between. This CDR3 has 13 amino acids. Germline V CDR1 and CDR2: SGDLS, YYNGEE. The CDR3 bases are TGTGCCAGCAGCGTAGGAGGGGGTGATGGCTACACCTTC. Translated, it gives CASSVGGGDGYTF.

DNA of the CDR3: TGTGCCAGCAGACGCGGACAGGGGGCCAACTATGGCTACACCTTC. Protein sequence: CASRRGQGANYGYTF. This chain connects TRBV6-5 to TRBJ1-2, with TRBD1 identical over 11 bases. Germline CDR1 and CDR2: MNHEY and SVGAGI. V shed 6 bases, J shed 2 bases, and the junction held 5 bases outside the gene matches. The length of the CDR3 is 15 residues.

The rearrangement uses TRBV4-2 and TRBJ2-1; D remains unclear. The germline gives CDR1 LGHNA, CDR2 YNFKEQ. The V end lost 0 bases, the J end lost 2 bases, and 8 bases lay between the germline ends. The CDR3 is 15 amino acids. The CDR3: CASSQEIGTYNEQFF. CDR3 nucleotide sequence: TGTGCCAGCAGCCAAGAAATCGGAACCTACAATGAGCAGTTCTTC.

This chain links TRBV5-6 with TRBJ1-1; the match to TRBD1 covers 7 bases. J gave up 6 bases and V 4 bases, and 9 bases lay outside the gene matches. The CDR3 spans 14 residues. Germline CDR1 is SGHDT and CDR2 is YYEEEE. CDR3 amino acids: CASSDRVMGAEAFF. CDR3 nucleotide sequence: TGTGCCAGCAGCGACAGGGTAATGGGCGCTGAAGCTTTCTTT.

Here the CDR3 DNA reads TGTGCCAGCAGCGGGGGACAGGCCTTTCCTTACGAGCAGTACTTC. Residues: CASSGGQAFPYEQYF. The rearrangement links TRBV7-9 to TRBJ2-7; 8 bases map to TRBD1. Germline CDR1 and CDR2: SEHNR and FQNEAQ (reference sequence). Losses at the gene ends were 5 bases for V and 4 bases for J; bases not matched to a gene: 10. This CDR3 spans 15 amino acids.

The chain has TRBV28 and TRBJ2-3; D assignment may be TRBD1 or TRBD2 (5 bases each). Trimming took 5 bases from V and 2 from J, leaving 14 bases between them. The germline CDR1 and CDR2 sequences are MDHEN and SYDVKM. CDR3 size: 15 residues. The CDR3 region has the DNA TGTGCCAGCAGTCCCGGCGCCGGGACCACAGATACGCAGTATTTT. Its protein is CASSPGAGTTDTQYF. Looking up the rest from reference TRBV28 and TRBJ2-3 gives the full variable domain: DVKVTQSSRYLVKRTGEKVFLECVQDMDHENMFWYRQDPGLGLRLIYFSYDVKMKEKGDIPEGYSVSREKKERFSLILESASTNQTSMYLCASSPGAGTTDTQYFGPGTRLTVL.

The genes are TRBV7-8 and TRBJ1-1, with a tentative D call TRBD1 (5 bases). V was trimmed by 6 bases and J by 0 bases, leaving 26 bases between them. The CDR3 has 19 amino acids. Germline CDR1 and CDR2: SGHVS and FQNEAQ. The CDR3 DNA sequence: TGTGCCAGCAGACTAGGGACCCAATCGGGGCTCGGGCTGAACACTGAAGCTTTCTTT. Protein: CASRLGTQSGLGLNTEAFF.

This chain connects TRBV18 to TRBJ2-1, with 9 positions matching TRBD2. V lost 3 bases to trimming and J lost 4 bases; unmatched junction nucleotides: 7. The CDR3 spans 16 residues. The germline V gene encodes CDR1 KGHSH and CDR2 LQKENI. Here the CDR3 reads CASSPIAGDRYNEQFF. DNA of the CDR3: TGTGCCAGCTCACCTATAGCGGGAGATCGGTACAATGAGCAGTTCTTC.

This chain links TRBV29-1 with TRBJ2-7; 8 bases fit TRBD2. Germline V CDR1 and CDR2: SQVTM, ANQGSEA. The CDR3 has 15 amino acids. With V trimmed by 4 bases and J by 0 bases, 8 bases remained unmatched. CDR3 sequence: CSVASIGLASYEQYF. The CDR3 nucleotides are TGCAGCGTTGCATCCATCGGACTAGCCTCCTACGAGCAGTACTTC.

This clone was seen many times. The chain joins TRBV19 to TRBJ1-1, with TRBD1 matching over 8 bases. CDR3 length: 15 amino acids. Per germline, CDR1 LNHDA and CDR2 SQIVND (reference sequence). The V gene end was trimmed by 9 bases and the J gene end by 0 bases; junction bases not matched to a gene: 9. The DNA of the CDR3 is TGTGCCAGCAGCTCAGGGGGCGCCGTGAACACTGAAGCTTTCTTT. This translates into CASSSGGAVNTEAFF.

The rearrangement links TRBV9 to TRBJ1-1; tentatively, D is TRBD1 (6 bases). CDR1 and CDR2 (germline): SGDLS, YYNGEE. There are 15 residues in the CDR3. Trimming shortened V by 2 bases and J by 10 bases, and 21 bases separated the two germline ends. The CDR3: CASSVPLGGDIVAFF. The CDR3 DNA is TGTGCCAGCAGCGTTCCCTTAGGGGGTGATATCGTAGCTTTCTTT.

The J gene is TRBJ1-5, the V gene TRBV30; 7 bases agree with TRBD1. V shed 3 bases and J 3 bases; nucleotides not matched to a gene: 2. Germline V CDR1 and CDR2: GTSNPN, SVGIG (reference sequence). This CDR3 contains 13 residues. CDR3 amino acids: CAWRGQYNQPQHF. DNA of the CDR3: TGTGCCTGGAGGGGACAGTACAATCAGCCCCAGCATTTT.

CDR3 DNA sequence: TGTGCCAGCAGCCCCCGTAGCGGGAGTGGGACAGATACGCAGTATTTT. Residues: CASSPRSGSGTDTQYF. The gene calls are TRBV9 and TRBJ2-3, with 9 bases matching TRBD2. This CDR3 is 16 amino acids long. Per the germline V gene, CDR1 is SGDLS and CDR2 is YYNGEE. After removal of 4 bases from V and 3 bases from J, the junction contained 9 bases not matched to a gene.

This chain joins TRBV2 and TRBJ2-2; TRBD1 is a possible D gene (6 bases). Per the germline V gene, CDR1 is SNHLY and CDR2 is FYNNEI. The length of the CDR3 is 15 residues. V gave up 3 bases and J gave up 6 bases, with 14 bases separating them. In DNA form, the CDR3 reads TGTGCCAGCAGTGATAGGGGGACACAGGCCGGGGAGCTGTTTTTT. Translating it yields CASSDRGTQAGELFF.

In its sample, this clone was seen once. The V and J genes are TRBV18 and TRBJ2-7; D might be TRBD1 or TRBD2, each matching 5 bases. The CDR3 runs 15 residues. CDR1 is KGHSH, CDR2 LQKENI, per germline. The V end was cut by 5 bases, the J end by 3 bases, with 17 bases between. The CDR3 here is CASSVTGTALYEQYF. CDR3 DNA: TGTGCCAGCTCAGTAACCGGGACGGCGCTCTACGAGCAGTACTTC.

The chain recombines TRBV19 with TRBJ1-5, with 8 bases aligning to TRBD1. With 5 bases clipped from V and 0 bases from J, the junction kept 6 bases outside the gene matches. This CDR3 contains 16 residues. From germline, CDR1 is LNHDA and CDR2 SQIVND (reference sequence). The CDR3 here is CASSGQGHLSNQPQHF. CDR3 bases: TGTGCCAGTAGTGGACAGGGACATCTTAGCAATCAGCCCCAGCATTTT.

The chain is built from TRBV5-6 and TRBJ1-5; 7 nucleotides align to TRBD1. Germline V lookup: CDR1 SGHDT, CDR2 YYEEEE. V was pared by 7 bases and J by 3 bases, with 10 bases of the junction left unmatched. CDR3 length: 15 residues. In nucleotides, the CDR3 is TGTGCCAGCCGGCCGGACAGGAAGGTCAATCAGCCCCAGCATTTT. Residues: CASRPDRKVNQPQHF.

Only one count was recorded for this clone. The chain carries TRBV5-1 and TRBJ1-1; weak D call: TRBD1 (5 bases). V lost 0 bases and J lost 10, with 19 bases in between. Germline CDR1 reads SGHRS; CDR2 reads YFSETQ. The CDR3 is 15 residues long. The CDR3 nucleotides are TGCGCCAGCAGCTTGGGGGACGGGAGAGGCAAGCGAGCTTTCTTT. Translating it yields CASSLGDGRGKRAFF.